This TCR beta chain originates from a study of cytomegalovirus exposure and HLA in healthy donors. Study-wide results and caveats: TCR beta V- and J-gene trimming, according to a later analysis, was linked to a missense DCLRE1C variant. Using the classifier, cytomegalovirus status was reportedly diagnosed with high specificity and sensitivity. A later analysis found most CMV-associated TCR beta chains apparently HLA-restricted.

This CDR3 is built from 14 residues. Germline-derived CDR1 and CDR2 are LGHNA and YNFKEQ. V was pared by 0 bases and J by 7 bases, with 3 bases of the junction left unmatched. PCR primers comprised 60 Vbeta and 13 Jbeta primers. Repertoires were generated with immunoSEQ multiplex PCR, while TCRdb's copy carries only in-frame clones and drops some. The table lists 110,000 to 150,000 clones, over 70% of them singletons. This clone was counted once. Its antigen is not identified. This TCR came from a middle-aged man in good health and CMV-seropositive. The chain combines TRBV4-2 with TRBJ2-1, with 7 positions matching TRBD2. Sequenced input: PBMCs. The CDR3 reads CASSQERERNEQFF. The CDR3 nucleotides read TGTGCCAGCAGCCAAGAGCGGGAGCGGAATGAGCAGTTCTTC.